This TCR beta chain was sequenced for a study of T-cell memory formation after mild COVID-19. Across the study: TCR clusters showed largely donor specificity.

5'RACE with constant-segment primers built TCRalpha and TCRbeta cDNA libraries with UMIs. TCRdb re-analysed the 5' RACE reads in MiXCR, keeping a single row per CDR3 protein. The sample has approximately 300,000 distinct CDR3 sequences, roughly 15% seen once. There are 14 residues in the CDR3. The germline V gene has CDR1 SGDLS and CDR2 YYNGEE. V gave up 1 base and J gave up 7 bases; unmatched junction bases: 4. The sequence was collected from a man aged 18 to 30 who had mild COVID-19 (a few samples of this study predate the infection). Cell type and time point are not known. The sequenced sample consisted of PBMCs or a T cell subset sorted from them (not recorded which). This chain links TRBV9 with TRBJ2-1; 8 bases line up with TRBD2. CDR3 DNA sequence: TGTGCCAGCAGCGTATTCGGGGGGGCGAATGAGCAGTTCTTC. Protein sequence: CASSVFGGANEQFF.